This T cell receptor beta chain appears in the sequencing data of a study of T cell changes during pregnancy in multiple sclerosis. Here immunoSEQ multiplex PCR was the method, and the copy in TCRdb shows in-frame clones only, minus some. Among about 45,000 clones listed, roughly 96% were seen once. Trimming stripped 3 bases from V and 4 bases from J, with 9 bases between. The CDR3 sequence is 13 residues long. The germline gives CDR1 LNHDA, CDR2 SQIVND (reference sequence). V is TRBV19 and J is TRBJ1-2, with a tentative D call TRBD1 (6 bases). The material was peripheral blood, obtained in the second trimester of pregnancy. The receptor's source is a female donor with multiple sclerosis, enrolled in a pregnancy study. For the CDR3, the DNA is TGTGCCAGTAGTATGTTGGGGGCCTATGGCTACACCTTC. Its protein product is CASSMLGAYGYTF.